What follows are 5 T cell receptor beta chains derived from one specimen sequenced in a study of blood T cell repertoires in COVID-19 (TCRdb year 2020). To prepare the library, the immunoSEQ multiplex PCR assay was applied. The table comes from immuneACCESS by way of TCRdb, which keeps in-frame sequences with V and J called. Part of the clones is missing from these tables; in studies checked, under half for an unresolved V gene and the rest for unknown reasons. The sample data list a few hundred thousand clones, and roughly four fifths of these were observed just once. The ten largest make up roughly 3.2% of the sample. Material: PBMCs or T cells enriched from blood (not recorded which). The receptors were sampled from a man aged 50 to 60 who had recovered from COVID-19.

V gene TRBV2 combines with J gene TRBJ1-1; 8 bases map to TRBD1. This CDR3 has 13 residues. The V and J ends lost 6 bases and 10 bases, in that order; junction bases with no gene match: 10. In germline, CDR1 is SNHLY, CDR2 FYNNEI. The DNA for the CDR3 is TGTGCCAGCAGCGACAGGGGTTCTGGCGTAGCTTTCTTT. This sequence encodes CASSDRGSGVAFF.

This rearrangement joins TRBV2 to TRBJ2-7; 7 positions agree with TRBD1. The CDR3 has 11 residues. The V gene end was trimmed by 8 bases and the J gene end by 3 bases; junction bases not matched to a gene: 1. The germline V gene encodes CDR1 SNHLY and CDR2 FYNNEI. CDR3 loop: CASGTDYEQYF. The CDR3 DNA is TGTGCCAGCGGGACAGACTACGAGCAGTACTTC.

With regard to this clone: This same CDR3 is encoded by further DNA sequences in the sample. This rearrangement joins TRBV5-1 to TRBJ2-7; a weak D match, TRBD1 (6 bases). CDR3 size: 13 residues. The ends were cut back, 1 base at V and 3 bases at J, with 8 bases in the middle. Per the germline V gene, CDR1 is SGHRS and CDR2 is YFSETQ. The CDR3 region has the DNA TGCGCCAGCAGCTTGACACAGGGCTACGAGCAGTACTTC. It codes for CASSLTQGYEQYF.

The chain recombines TRBV7-2 with TRBJ1-5; the match to TRBD1 covers 8 bases. The J segment lost 8 bases and the V segment lost 1 base, leaving 4 bases of the junction unmatched. In germline, CDR1 is SGHTA, CDR2 FQGNSA. The CDR3 is 14 amino acids. The CDR3 loop reads CASSLGQGAEPQHF. CDR3 DNA: TGTGCCAGCAGCTTAGGGCAGGGGGCTGAGCCCCAGCATTTT.

This clone has a single count. V usage is TRBV28 and J usage is TRBJ1-1; no definite D call. Germline V gives CDR1 MDHEN, CDR2 SYDVKM. V dropped 3 bases and J dropped 5 bases, with 19 bases sitting between them. The CDR3 spans 16 residues. The DNA of the CDR3 is TGTGCCAGCAGTTTGCACTTTGATCCCCGTAGAACTGAAGCTTTCTTT. Protein: CASSLHFDPRRTEAFF.